This TCR beta chain was recorded in a study of cytomegalovirus exposure and HLA in healthy donors. Study results and caveats: From TCR beta sequences, most subjects' HLA-A and HLA-B alleles were reportedly predicted accurately. TCR beta V- and J-gene trimming was later associated with a missense DCLRE1C variant. Some V segments (TRBV6-2 and TRBV6-3 among them) were excluded as indistinguishable.

Healthy people donating bone marrow made up the donors. The primer mix had 60 Vbeta and 13 Jbeta primers. Clones were sequenced by immunoSEQ multiplex PCR, and TCRdb holds only the in-frame ones, with some missing. The sample holds around 160,000 clones, approximately 78% seen once. Trimming took 0 bases from V and 3 from J, leaving 9 bases between them. Germline V CDR1 and CDR2: MNHEY, SMNVEV (reference sequence). This CDR3 contains 14 residues. Concerning this clone itself: As yet, its antigen is unknown.

The sequenced sample was PBMCs. This chain connects TRBV27 to TRBJ2-7; D unresolved. The source is a man in his forties or fifties in good health and CMV-seropositive. The CDR3 DNA follows: TGTGCCAGCAGTTTATCGACTGGTAACTACGAGCAGTACTTC. Translation gives CASSLSTGNYEQYF.